This entry lists 16 T cell receptor beta chains sequenced from one sample in a study of shared clonotypes between healthy human individuals. Sequencing used immunoSEQ multiplex PCR; TCRdb keeps in-frame clones, though not all of them. The sample yields millions of clones, approximately 90% seen once. Input material: naive CD4+ T cells sorted from blood. As to subset: CD45RA+ positively selected. All receptors come from a man between 18 and 29 years old in good health.

The chain links TRBV4-1 to TRBJ2-1; D perhaps matches TRBD1 (6 bases). Germline CDR1 and CDR2: MGHRA and YSYEKL. The CDR3 runs 15 residues. Between the trimmed V and J ends, which lost 4 bases and 2 bases, there was a span of 12 bases. CDR3 sequence reads: CASSPQGLAYNEQFF. The DNA of the CDR3 is TGCGCCAGCAGCCCGCAGGGGCTAGCCTACAATGAGCAGTTCTTC.

This clone was counted a single time. Other DNA sequences from this sample encode an identical CDR3 as well. The chain has TRBV6-5 and TRBJ2-3; D unresolved. With 3 bases removed from V and 2 bases from J, the gap between germline ends came to 12 bases. In germline, CDR1 is MNHEY, CDR2 SVGAGI. The CDR3 sequence is 15 residues long. CDR3: CASSYGRTYTDTQYF. The CDR3 DNA reads as TGTGCCAGCAGTTATGGGCGGACGTACACAGATACGCAGTATTTT.

The chain combines TRBV5-1 with TRBJ1-1, with D maybe TRBD1 (6 bases). Germline assignment: CDR1 SGHRS and CDR2 YFSETQ. V was cut by 3 bases and J by 2 bases, with 14 bases left in between. This CDR3 has 15 residues. CDR3 region: CASSSGVRGNTEAFF. For the CDR3, the DNA is TGCGCCAGCAGCTCGGGGGTCAGGGGAAACACTGAAGCTTTCTTT. The entire variable domain, with the rest obtained from reference TRBV5-1 and TRBJ1-1, is as follows: KAGVTQTPRYLIKTRGQQVTLSCSPISGHRSVSWYQQTPGQGLQFLFEYFSETQRNKGNFPGRFSGRQFSNSRSEMNVSTLELGDSALYLCASSSGVRGNTEAFFGQGTRLTVV.

This clone was picked up one time. J is TRBJ1-2 and V is TRBV4-2; D call uncertain. Germline-derived CDR1 and CDR2 are LGHNA and YNFKEQ. V was clipped by 0 bases and J by 3 bases, with 32 bases between them. The CDR3 loop spans 22 amino acids. As DNA, the CDR3 is TGTGCCAGCAGCCAAGATTGGGTTTCGGATAAGGGTCTTTCGGCAGCGTACTATGGCTACACCTTC. Encoded protein: CASSQDWVSDKGLSAAYYGYTF.

This chain joins TRBV7-2 and TRBJ2-7; maybe TRBD1 (5 bases). Germline V gene data show CDR1 as SGHTA and CDR2 as FQGNSA. The CDR3 runs 14 residues. The ends were cut back, 0 bases at V and 4 bases at J, with 10 bases in the middle. CDR3 sequence: CASSLAPDSYEQYF. CDR3 nucleotide sequence: TGTGCCAGCAGCTTAGCCCCTGACAGTTACGAGCAGTACTTC.

The rearrangement uses TRBV7-2 and TRBJ2-7, with 12 bases aligning to TRBD1. V shed 4 bases and J 0 bases; nucleotides not matched to a gene: 13. Germline CDR1 is SGHTA and CDR2 is FQGNSA. The CDR3 totals 19 residues. The DNA of the CDR3 is TGTGCCAGCAGCTCAGGGACAGGGGGCGCCCCCGCTTCCTCCTACGAGCAGTACTTC. Its protein product is CASSSGTGGAPASSYEQYF.

This clone was observed a single time. The V and J genes are TRBV5-1 and TRBJ2-3, with TRBD1 matching over 7 bases. Germline CDR1 and CDR2: SGHRS and YFSETQ. The CDR3 totals 15 residues. The V gene end was trimmed by 1 base and the J gene end by 6 bases; junction bases not matched to a gene: 8. The CDR3 protein is CASSLNDRVSDTQYF. Written as DNA, the CDR3 is TGCGCCAGCAGCTTGAACGACAGGGTTTCGGATACGCAGTATTTT.

This clone has a handful of counts. The V call is TRBV30, the J call TRBJ1-1, with D hard to call. The CDR3 is 12 residues long. V lost 0 bases and J 3 bases, leaving 5 bases between the germline ends. Germline assignment: CDR1 GTSNPN and CDR2 SVGIG (reference sequence). CDR3 in amino acids: CAWSVGHTEAFF. For the CDR3, the DNA is TGTGCCTGGAGTGTAGGGCACACTGAAGCTTTCTTT.

This chain's CDR3 is CASSPRDRKGQPQHF. In DNA, the CDR3 is TGTGCCAGTAGTCCTCGGGACAGAAAAGGTCAGCCCCAGCATTTT. The chain links TRBV19 to TRBJ1-5, with 7 bases identical to TRBD1. This CDR3 contains 15 residues. Looked up from germline, CDR1 is LNHDA and CDR2 is SQIVND (reference sequence). V shed 5 bases, J shed 6 bases, and the junction held 10 bases outside the gene matches.

As to this clone: The same CDR3 can be traced to other DNA sequences in this sample. The chain combines TRBV6-5 with TRBJ2-1, with 14 bases that match TRBD2. The CDR3 runs 14 residues. With V trimmed by 6 bases and J by 10 bases, 5 bases remained unmatched. Germline values: CDR1 MNHEY, CDR2 SVGAGI. CDR3 nucleotide sequence: TGTGCCAGCAGCCCTGGACTAGCGGGGGGCGAGCAGTTCTTC. Protein: CASSPGLAGGEQFF.

This chain joins TRBV7-8 and TRBJ1-6; 7 bases fit TRBD1. Germline trimming cut 1 base from V and 9 bases from J; bases unmatched to any gene: 9. This CDR3 is built from 16 residues. CDR1 is SGHVS, CDR2 FQNEAQ, per germline. CDR3 in DNA: TGTGCCAGCAGCTTAGGGGAGACAGGGTTAGGTTCACCCCTCCACTTT. The encoded protein is CASSLGETGLGSPLHF.

The chain has TRBV28 and TRBJ1-4, with TRBD1 identical over 11 bases. Trimming took 6 bases from V and 7 from J; bases not matched to a gene: 7. Germline V gene sequence: CDR1 MDHEN, CDR2 SYDVKM. The CDR3 is made up of 15 amino acids. Written as DNA, the CDR3 is TGTGCCAGCAGGCCCCCGGGACAGGGGGGTGAAAAACTGTTTTTT. Protein sequence: CASRPPGQGGEKLFF. The full variable domain, with the rest looked up from reference TRBV28 and TRBJ1-4, is DVKVTQSSRYLVKRTGEKVFLECVQDMDHENMFWYRQDPGLGLRLIYFSYDVKMKEKGDIPEGYSVSREKKERFSLILESASTNQTSMYLCASRPPGQGGEKLFFGSGTQLSVL.

Concerning this clone itself: At the DNA level, this CDR3 is encoded by other sequences in the same sample as well. V and J are TRBV18 and TRBJ2-7; D might be TRBD2 (5 bases). Germline CDR1 and CDR2: KGHSH and LQKENI. Trimming shortened V by 2 bases and J by 4 bases, and 15 bases separated the two germline ends. CDR3 size: 15 residues. The CDR3 coding sequence is TGTGCCAGCTCACCAGGGCGCGAGGGTCGTTACGAGCAGTACTTC. Its translation: CASSPGREGRYEQYF.

The V gene is TRBV5-4, the J gene TRBJ1-2, with D hard to call. Per germline, CDR1 SGHNT and CDR2 YYREEE (reference sequence). The V end lost 5 bases, the J end lost 1 base, and 15 bases lay between the germline ends. CDR3 length: 15 residues. CDR3: CASSLPPGNNYGYTF. The CDR3 DNA follows: TGTGCCAGCAGTTTACCACCGGGAAATAACTATGGCTACACCTTC.

This rearrangement joins TRBV20-1 to TRBJ2-5; D gene ambiguous. The CDR3 loop spans 11 amino acids. Germline CDR1 is DFQATT and CDR2 is SNEGSKA (reference sequence). The V gene lost 4 bases and the J gene lost 4 bases, with 7 bases spanning the gap. CDR3 amino acids: CSATTLETQYF. Written as DNA, the CDR3 is TGCAGTGCTACTACCTTAGAGACCCAGTACTTC.

The V call is TRBV4-3, the J call TRBJ2-2; 7 nucleotides agree with TRBD2. Germline V gives CDR1 LGHNA, CDR2 YSLEER. After removal of 0 bases from V and 6 bases from J, the junction contained 13 bases not matched to a gene. The CDR3 is 18 residues long. CDR3 sequence reads: CASSQDREAGARPGELFF. Here the CDR3 DNA reads TGCGCCAGCAGCCAAGATCGGGAGGCGGGAGCACGACCCGGGGAGCTGTTTTTT.